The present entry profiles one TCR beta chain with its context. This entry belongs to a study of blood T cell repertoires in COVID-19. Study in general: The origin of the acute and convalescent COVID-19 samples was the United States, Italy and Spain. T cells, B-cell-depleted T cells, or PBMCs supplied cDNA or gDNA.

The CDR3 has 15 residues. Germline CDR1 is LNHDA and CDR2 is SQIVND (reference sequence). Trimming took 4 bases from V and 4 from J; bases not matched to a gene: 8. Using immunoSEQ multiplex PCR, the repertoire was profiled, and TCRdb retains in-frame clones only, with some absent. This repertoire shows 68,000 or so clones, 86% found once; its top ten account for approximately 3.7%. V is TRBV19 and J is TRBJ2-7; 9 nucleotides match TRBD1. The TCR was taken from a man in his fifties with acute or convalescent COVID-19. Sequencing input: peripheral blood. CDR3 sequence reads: CASSSLQGAGYEQYF. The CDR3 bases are TGTGCCAGTAGTAGCTTACAGGGGGCCGGGTACGAGCAGTACTTC.